The entry that follows covers one T cell receptor beta chain sequence. Its cognate antigen is unknown. This sample is drawn from a study of T cell repertoires in cytomegalovirus infection. The CDR3 totals 16 residues. Trimming took off 2 bases at V and 4 bases at J, with 17 bases between the two ends. Germline CDR1 is MNHEY and CDR2 is SVGEGT. Study-wide findings and caveats: Identification of carriers of CMV plus the relevant HLA was achieved through cumulative public TCR beta family frequency. HLA-C-restricted CMV clonotypes gave the most frequent clonotype in two of eight donors.

TCRdb passed the reads through MiXCR, listing each CDR3 protein once. In the table there are about 180,000 distinct CDR3 sequences, roughly 17% of which are singletons. The receptor's source is a human donor in good health (CMV status not recorded). Some clones in this sample may be carry-over from other donors' samples. The chain couples TRBV6-2 or TRBV6-3 to TRBJ1-1; maybe TRBD1 (6 bases). Sequences were obtained from CD8+ T cells from PBMCs. CDR3 sequence: CASSYELIQGSTEAFF. CDR3 in DNA: TGTGCCAGCAGTTACGAGCTGATACAGGGAAGCACTGAAGCTTTCTTT.